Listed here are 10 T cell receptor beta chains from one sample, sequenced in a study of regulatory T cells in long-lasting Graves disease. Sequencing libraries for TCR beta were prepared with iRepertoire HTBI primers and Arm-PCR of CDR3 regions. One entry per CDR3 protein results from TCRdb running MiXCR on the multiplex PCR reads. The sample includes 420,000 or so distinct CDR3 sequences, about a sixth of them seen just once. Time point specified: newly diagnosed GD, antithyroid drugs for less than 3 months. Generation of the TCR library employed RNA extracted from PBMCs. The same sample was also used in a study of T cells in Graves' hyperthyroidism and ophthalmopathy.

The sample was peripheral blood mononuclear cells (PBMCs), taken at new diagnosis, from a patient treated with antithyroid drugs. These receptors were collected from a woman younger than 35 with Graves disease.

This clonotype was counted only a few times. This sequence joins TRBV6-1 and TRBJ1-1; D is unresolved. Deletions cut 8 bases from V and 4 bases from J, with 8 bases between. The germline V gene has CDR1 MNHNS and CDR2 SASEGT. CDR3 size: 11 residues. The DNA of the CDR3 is TGTGCCAGCGAAGGCGCCACTGAAGCTTTCTTT. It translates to CASEGATEAFF.

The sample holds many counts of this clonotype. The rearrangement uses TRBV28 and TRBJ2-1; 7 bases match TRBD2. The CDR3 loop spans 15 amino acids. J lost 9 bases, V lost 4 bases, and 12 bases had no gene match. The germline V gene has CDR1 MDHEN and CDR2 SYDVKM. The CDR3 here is CASSSSSGLATEQFF. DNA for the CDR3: TGTGCCAGCAGTTCCTCTAGCGGACTCGCTACTGAGCAGTTCTTC.

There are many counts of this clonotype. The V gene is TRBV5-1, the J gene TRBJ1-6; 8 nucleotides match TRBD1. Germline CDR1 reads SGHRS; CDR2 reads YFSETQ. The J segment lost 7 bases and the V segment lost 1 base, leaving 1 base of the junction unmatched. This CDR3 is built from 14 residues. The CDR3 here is CASSLQGANSPLHF. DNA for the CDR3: TGCGCCAGCAGCTTGCAGGGGGCGAATTCACCCCTCCACTTT.

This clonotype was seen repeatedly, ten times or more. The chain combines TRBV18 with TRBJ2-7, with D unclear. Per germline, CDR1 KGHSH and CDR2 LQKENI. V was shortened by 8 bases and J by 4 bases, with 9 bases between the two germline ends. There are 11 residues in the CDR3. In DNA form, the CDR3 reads TGTGCCAGCAGCCCTAAATACGAGCAGTACTTC. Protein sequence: CASSPKYEQYF.

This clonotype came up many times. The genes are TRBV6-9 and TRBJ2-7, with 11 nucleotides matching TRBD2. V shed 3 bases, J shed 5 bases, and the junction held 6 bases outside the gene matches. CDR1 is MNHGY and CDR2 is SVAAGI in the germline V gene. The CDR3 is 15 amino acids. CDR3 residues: CASSYELAGVNEQYF. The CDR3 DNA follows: TGTGCCAGCAGTTACGAACTAGCGGGAGTCAACGAGCAGTACTTC.

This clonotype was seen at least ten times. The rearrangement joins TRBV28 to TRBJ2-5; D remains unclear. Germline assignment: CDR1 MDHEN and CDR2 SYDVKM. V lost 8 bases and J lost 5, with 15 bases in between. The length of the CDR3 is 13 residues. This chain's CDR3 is CASGKRARETQYF. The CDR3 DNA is TGTGCCAGCGGGAAACGGGCCAGGGAGACCCAGTACTTC.

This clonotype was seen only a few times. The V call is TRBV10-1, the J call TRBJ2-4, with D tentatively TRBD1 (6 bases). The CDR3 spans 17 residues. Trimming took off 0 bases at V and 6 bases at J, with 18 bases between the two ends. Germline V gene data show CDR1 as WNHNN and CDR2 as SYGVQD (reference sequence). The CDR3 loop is CASSESKYGQGINIQYF. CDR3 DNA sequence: TGCGCCAGCAGTGAGTCGAAATATGGGCAGGGGATAAACATTCAGTACTTC.

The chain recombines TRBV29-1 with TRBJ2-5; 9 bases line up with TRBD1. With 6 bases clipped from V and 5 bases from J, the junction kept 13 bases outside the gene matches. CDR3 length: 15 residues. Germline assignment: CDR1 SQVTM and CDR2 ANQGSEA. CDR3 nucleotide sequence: TGCAGCGTCGCCCCCGGGACAGGGTTTTCGGAGACCCAGTACTTC. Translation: CSVAPGTGFSETQYF.

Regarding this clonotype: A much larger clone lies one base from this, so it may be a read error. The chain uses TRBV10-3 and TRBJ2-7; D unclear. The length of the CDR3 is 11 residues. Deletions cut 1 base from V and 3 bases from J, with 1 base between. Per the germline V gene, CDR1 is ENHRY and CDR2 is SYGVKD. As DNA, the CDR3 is TGTGCCATCAGTGAGTTCTACGAGCAGTACTTC. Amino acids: CAISEFYEQYF.

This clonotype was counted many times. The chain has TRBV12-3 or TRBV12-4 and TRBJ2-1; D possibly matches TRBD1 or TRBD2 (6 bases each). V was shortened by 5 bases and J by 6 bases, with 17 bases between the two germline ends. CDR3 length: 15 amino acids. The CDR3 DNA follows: TGTGCCAGCAGTCTAGAAAGGGGGGCGGGCAATGAGCAGTTCTTC. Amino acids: CASSLERGAGNEQFF.